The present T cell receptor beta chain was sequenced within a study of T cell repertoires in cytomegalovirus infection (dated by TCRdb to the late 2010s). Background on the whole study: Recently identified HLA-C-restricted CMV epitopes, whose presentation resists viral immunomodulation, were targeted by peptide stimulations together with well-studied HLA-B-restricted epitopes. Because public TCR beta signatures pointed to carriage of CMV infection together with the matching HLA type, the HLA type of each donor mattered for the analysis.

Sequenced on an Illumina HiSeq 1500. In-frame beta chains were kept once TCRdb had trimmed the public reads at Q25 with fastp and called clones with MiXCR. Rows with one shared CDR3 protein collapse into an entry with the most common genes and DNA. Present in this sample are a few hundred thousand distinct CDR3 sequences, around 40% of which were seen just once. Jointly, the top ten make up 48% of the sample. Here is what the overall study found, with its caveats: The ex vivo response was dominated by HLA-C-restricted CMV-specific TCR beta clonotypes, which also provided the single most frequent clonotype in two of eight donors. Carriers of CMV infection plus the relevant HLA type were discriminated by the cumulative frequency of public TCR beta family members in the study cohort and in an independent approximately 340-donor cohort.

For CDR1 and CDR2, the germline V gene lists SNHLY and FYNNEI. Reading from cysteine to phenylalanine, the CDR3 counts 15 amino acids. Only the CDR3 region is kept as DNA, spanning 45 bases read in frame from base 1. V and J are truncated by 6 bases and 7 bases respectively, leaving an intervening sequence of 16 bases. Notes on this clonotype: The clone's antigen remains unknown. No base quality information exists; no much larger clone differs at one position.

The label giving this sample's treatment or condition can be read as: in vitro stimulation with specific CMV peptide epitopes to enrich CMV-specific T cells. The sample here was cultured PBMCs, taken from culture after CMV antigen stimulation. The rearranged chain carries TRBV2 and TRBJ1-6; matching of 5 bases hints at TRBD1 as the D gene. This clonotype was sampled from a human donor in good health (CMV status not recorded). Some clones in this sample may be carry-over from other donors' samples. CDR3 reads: CASRRDLIGNSPLHF. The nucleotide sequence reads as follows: TGTGCCAGCAGGAGGGACTTAATCGGCAATTCACCCCTCCACTTT.